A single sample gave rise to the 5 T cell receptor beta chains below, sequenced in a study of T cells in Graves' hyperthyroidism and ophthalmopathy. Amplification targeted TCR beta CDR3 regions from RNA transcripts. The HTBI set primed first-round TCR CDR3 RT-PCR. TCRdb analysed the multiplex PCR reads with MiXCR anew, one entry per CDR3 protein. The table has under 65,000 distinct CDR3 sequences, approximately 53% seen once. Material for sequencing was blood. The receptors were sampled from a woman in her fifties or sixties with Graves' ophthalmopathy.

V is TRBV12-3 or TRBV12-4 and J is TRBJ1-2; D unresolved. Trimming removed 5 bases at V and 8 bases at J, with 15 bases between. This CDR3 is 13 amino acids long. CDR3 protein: CASSLNGNLGYTF. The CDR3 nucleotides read TGTGCCAGCAGTCTAAACGGGAACTTGGGCTACACCTTC.

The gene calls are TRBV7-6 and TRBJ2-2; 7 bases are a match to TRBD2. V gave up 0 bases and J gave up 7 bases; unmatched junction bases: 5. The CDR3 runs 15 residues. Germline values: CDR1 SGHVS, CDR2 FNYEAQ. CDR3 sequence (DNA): TGTGCCAGCAGCTTAGCGGCTAGGACTAGCGGGGAGCTGTTTTTT. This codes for CASSLAARTSGELFF.

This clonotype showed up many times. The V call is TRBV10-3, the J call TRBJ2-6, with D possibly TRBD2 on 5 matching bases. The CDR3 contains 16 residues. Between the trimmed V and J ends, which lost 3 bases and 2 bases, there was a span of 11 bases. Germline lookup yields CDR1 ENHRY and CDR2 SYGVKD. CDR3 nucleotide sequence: TGTGCCATCAGTGATTTGTTGGGAGCTGGGGCCAACGTCCTGACTTTC. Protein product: CAISDLLGAGANVLTF.

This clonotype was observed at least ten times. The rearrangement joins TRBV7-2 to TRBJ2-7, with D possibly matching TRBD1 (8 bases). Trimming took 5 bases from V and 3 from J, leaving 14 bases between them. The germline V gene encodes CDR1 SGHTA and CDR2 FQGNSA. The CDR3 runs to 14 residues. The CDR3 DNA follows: TGTGCCAGCAGCCGGACAGGGAGGGACTACGAGCAGTACTTC. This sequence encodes CASSRTGRDYEQYF.

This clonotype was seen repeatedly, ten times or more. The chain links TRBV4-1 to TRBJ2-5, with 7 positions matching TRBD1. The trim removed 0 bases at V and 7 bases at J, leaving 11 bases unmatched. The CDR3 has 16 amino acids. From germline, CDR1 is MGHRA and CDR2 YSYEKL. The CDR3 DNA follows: TGCGCCAGCAGCCAAGATGTGTCCGGGGCAGGGGGGACCCAGTACTTC. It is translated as CASSQDVSGAGGTQYF.